This is a list of T cell receptor beta chains from one sample in a study of metastatic and nonmetastatic thyroid tumors. With MiXCR, TCRdb called clones anew from the PCR reads. Here the sample spans some 17,000 clones, around 25% being singletons. Sequenced sample: adjacent normal tissue. These receptors came from a female donor with papillary thyroid cancer or a benign thyroid nodule (not recorded which). Some clones in this sample may be carry-over from other donors' samples. Each CDR3 is given with its conserved first and last residue. Fields, in order: CDR3 protein, CDR3 DNA, clone size, D gene, V gene, J gene. A D gene is named only where the DNA matches it firmly. For some rows the clone size is stated as once, few or many, or as a class when expanded; others skip it.

CDR3: CASSMTNPGQGNKDTQYF; DNA: TGTGCCAGTAGTATGACAAACCCGGGACAGGGGAATAAAGATACGCAGTATTTT; size: few; D: TRBD1; V: TRBV19; J: TRBJ2-3
CDR3: CASTQWGEKLFF; DNA: TGTGCCAGCACACAGTGGGGGGAAAAACTGTTTTTT; size: -; D: -; V: TRBV6-1; J: TRBJ1-4
CDR3: CASSQQGFSGNTIYF; DNA: TGTGCCAGCAGCCAACAGGGGTTCTCTGGAAACACCATATATTTT; size: few; D: TRBD1; V: TRBV6-1; J: TRBJ1-3
CDR3: CASSQTYPGELFF; DNA: TGCGCCAGCAGCCAGACATATCCCGGGGAGCTGTTTTTT; size: -; D: -; V: TRBV5-1; J: TRBJ2-2
CDR3: CARSLGGQRLNSPLHF; DNA: TGTGCCCGCAGCCTGGGGGGACAGAGGCTCAATTCACCCCTCCACTTT; size: few; D: TRBD1; V: TRBV6-1; J: TRBJ1-6
CDR3: CASSESWSQETQYF; DNA: TGTGCCAGCAGTGAATCTTGGAGCCAAGAGACCCAGTACTTC; size: -; D: -; V: TRBV6-1; J: TRBJ2-5
CDR3: CASSLDRSRAEAFF; DNA: TGTGCCAGCAGCTTAGACAGGAGCCGGGCTGAAGCTTTCTTT; size: -; D: -; V: TRBV7-2; J: TRBJ1-1
CDR3: CASSWSGNTGELFF; DNA: TGTGCCAGCAGCTGGAGCGGGAACACCGGGGAGCTGTTTTTT; size: few; D: -; V: TRBV7-2; J: TRBJ2-2
CDR3: CASSYAAGGRETQYF; DNA: TGTGCCAGCAGTTACGCTGCGGGAGGGCGAGAGACCCAGTACTTC; size: medium-sized; D: TRBD2; V: TRBV6-2/TRBV6-3; J: TRBJ2-5
CDR3: CASRVQGTYEQYF; DNA: TGTGCCAGCAGGGTACAGGGGACCTACGAGCAGTACTTC; size: few; D: TRBD1; V: TRBV6-1; J: TRBJ2-7
CDR3: CASSRTGLYEQYF; DNA: TGTGCCAGCAGCCGGACAGGGCTTTACGAGCAGTACTTC; size: few; D: TRBD1; V: TRBV6-1; J: TRBJ2-7
CDR3: CASSASGTGAGEQFF; DNA: TGTGCCAGCAGCGCAAGTGGGACAGGGGCGGGTGAGCAGTTCTTC; size: few; D: TRBD1; V: TRBV27; J: TRBJ2-1
CDR3: CASISGGTDTQYF; DNA: TGTGCCAGCATTTCCGGGGGCACAGATACGCAGTATTTT; size: few; D: -; V: TRBV6-2/TRBV6-3; J: TRBJ2-3
CDR3: CASSSLAGDTQYF; DNA: TGTGCCAGCAGTTCCTTAGCGGGCGATACGCAGTATTTT; size: few; D: TRBD2; V: TRBV7-9; J: TRBJ2-3
CDR3: CASSLAPGLAGGETQYF; DNA: TGTGCCAGCAGCTTAGCACCGGGACTAGCGGGAGGAGAGACCCAGTACTTC; size: -; D: TRBD2; V: TRBV7-2; J: TRBJ2-5
CDR3: CASSYPTGGSYEQYF; DNA: TGTGCCAGCAGTTACCCAACAGGGGGCTCCTACGAGCAGTACTTC; size: many; D: TRBD1; V: TRBV6-2/TRBV6-3; J: TRBJ2-7
CDR3: CASSYSAGGGEQFF; DNA: TGTGCCAGCAGTTACTCGGCCGGGGGGGGTGAGCAGTTCTTC; size: few; D: TRBD2; V: TRBV6-5; J: TRBJ2-1
CDR3: CSVVGQGGYTQYF; DNA: TGCAGCGTCGTGGGACAGGGTGGGTATACGCAGTATTTT; size: few; D: TRBD1; V: TRBV29-1; J: TRBJ2-3
CDR3: CASRILQGHEQYF; DNA: TGTGCCAGCAGAATCCTACAGGGCCACGAGCAGTACTTC; size: few; D: -; V: TRBV6-1; J: TRBJ2-7
CDR3: CASGQPTVNTEAFF; DNA: TGCGCCAGCGGCCAACCTACAGTGAACACTGAAGCTTTCTTT; size: -; D: -; V: TRBV4-1; J: TRBJ1-1
CDR3: CASSEIVYVHEQFF; DNA: TGTGCCAGCAGTGAAATAGTATACGTCCATGAGCAGTTCTTC; size: -; D: -; V: TRBV6-1; J: TRBJ2-1
CDR3: CASSEQAAYSNQPQHF; DNA: TGTGCCAGCAGTGAACAGGCAGCCTATAGCAATCAGCCCCAGCATTTT; size: -; D: -; V: TRBV2; J: TRBJ1-5
CDR3: CASSLDAGSYEQYF; DNA: TGCGCCAGCAGCTTGGATGCTGGCTCCTACGAGCAGTACTTC; size: once; D: -; V: TRBV5-1; J: TRBJ2-7
CDR3: CASSLGGQGDQPQHF; DNA: TGTGCCAGCAGCTTAGGTGGACAGGGCGATCAGCCCCAGCATTTT; size: -; D: TRBD1; V: TRBV13; J: TRBJ1-5
CDR3: CSATWTGNYGYTF; DNA: TGCAGTGCTACCTGGACAGGAAACTATGGCTACACCTTC; size: medium-sized; D: TRBD1; V: TRBV20-1; J: TRBJ1-2
CDR3: CASSRQGGGQPQHF; DNA: TGTGCCAGCAGCCGACAGGGAGGAGGTCAGCCCCAGCATTTT; size: many; D: TRBD1; V: TRBV6-1; J: TRBJ1-5
CDR3: CASSLGTGGYEQYF; DNA: TGTGCCAGCAGTTTGGGGACAGGGGGCTACGAGCAGTACTTC; size: few; D: TRBD1; V: TRBV12-3/TRBV12-4; J: TRBJ2-7
CDR3: CSARDTGRTDTQYF; DNA: TGCAGTGCTAGAGATACTGGACGCACAGATACGCAGTATTTT; size: -; D: -; V: TRBV20-1; J: TRBJ2-3
CDR3: CAWSVVDETQYF; DNA: TGTGCCTGGAGTGTAGTCGATGAGACCCAGTACTTC; size: -; D: -; V: TRBV30; J: TRBJ2-5
CDR3: CASSLGPAGGQYTGELFF; DNA: TGTGCCAGCAGCTTAGGTCCAGCGGGAGGACAATACACCGGGGAGCTGTTTTTT; size: -; D: TRBD2; V: TRBV11-2; J: TRBJ2-2
CDR3: CASSLGGQDNSPLHF; DNA: TGTGCCAGCAGTTTAGGGGGTCAGGATAATTCACCCCTCCACTTT; size: -; D: -; V: TRBV28; J: TRBJ1-6
CDR3: CASSYSYRDTGELFF; DNA: TGTGCCAGCAGTTACTCCTACAGGGACACCGGGGAGCTGTTTTTT; size: -; D: -; V: TRBV6-2/TRBV6-3; J: TRBJ2-2
CDR3: CASTTESLHGYTF; DNA: TGTGCCAGCACCACGGAATCCTTACATGGCTACACCTTC; size: few; D: -; V: TRBV28; J: TRBJ1-2